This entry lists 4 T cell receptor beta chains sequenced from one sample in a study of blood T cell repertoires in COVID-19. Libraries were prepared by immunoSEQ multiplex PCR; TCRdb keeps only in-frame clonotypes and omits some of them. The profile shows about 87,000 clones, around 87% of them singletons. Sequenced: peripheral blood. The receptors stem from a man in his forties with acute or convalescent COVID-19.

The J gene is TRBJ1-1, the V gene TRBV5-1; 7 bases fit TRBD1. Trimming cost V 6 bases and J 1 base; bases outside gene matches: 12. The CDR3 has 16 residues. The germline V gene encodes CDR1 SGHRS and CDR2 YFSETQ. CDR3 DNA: TGCGCCAGCACACCAATGGCCGGGACAGAGAACACTGAAGCTTTCTTT. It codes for CASTPMAGTENTEAFF.

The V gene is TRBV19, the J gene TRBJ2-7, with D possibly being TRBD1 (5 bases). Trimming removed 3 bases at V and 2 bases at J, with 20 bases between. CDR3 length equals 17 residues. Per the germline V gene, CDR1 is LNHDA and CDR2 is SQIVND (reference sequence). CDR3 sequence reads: CASSMSFSGAFPYEQYF. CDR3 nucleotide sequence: TGTGCCAGTAGTATGTCATTCAGTGGGGCTTTTCCCTACGAGCAGTACTTC.

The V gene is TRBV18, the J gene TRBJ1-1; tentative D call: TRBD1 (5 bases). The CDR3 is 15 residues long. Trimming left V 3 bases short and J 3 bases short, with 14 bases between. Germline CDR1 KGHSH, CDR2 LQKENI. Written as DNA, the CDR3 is TGTGCCAGCTCACCGAGAGGTAGCAGGGACACTGAAGCTTTCTTT. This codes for CASSPRGSRDTEAFF.

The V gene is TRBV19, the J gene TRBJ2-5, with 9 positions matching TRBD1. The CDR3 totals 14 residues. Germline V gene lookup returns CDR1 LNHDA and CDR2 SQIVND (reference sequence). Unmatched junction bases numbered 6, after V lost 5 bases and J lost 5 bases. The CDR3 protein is CASSLGTGFETQYF. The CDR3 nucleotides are TGTGCCAGTAGTCTAGGGACAGGGTTCGAGACCCAGTACTTC. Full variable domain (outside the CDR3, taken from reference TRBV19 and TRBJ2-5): DGGITQSPKYLFRKEGQNVTLSCEQNLNHDAMYWYRQDPGQGLRLIYYSQIVNDFQKGDIAEGYSVSREKKESFPLTVTSAQKNPTAFYLCASSLGTGFETQYFGPGTRLLVL.